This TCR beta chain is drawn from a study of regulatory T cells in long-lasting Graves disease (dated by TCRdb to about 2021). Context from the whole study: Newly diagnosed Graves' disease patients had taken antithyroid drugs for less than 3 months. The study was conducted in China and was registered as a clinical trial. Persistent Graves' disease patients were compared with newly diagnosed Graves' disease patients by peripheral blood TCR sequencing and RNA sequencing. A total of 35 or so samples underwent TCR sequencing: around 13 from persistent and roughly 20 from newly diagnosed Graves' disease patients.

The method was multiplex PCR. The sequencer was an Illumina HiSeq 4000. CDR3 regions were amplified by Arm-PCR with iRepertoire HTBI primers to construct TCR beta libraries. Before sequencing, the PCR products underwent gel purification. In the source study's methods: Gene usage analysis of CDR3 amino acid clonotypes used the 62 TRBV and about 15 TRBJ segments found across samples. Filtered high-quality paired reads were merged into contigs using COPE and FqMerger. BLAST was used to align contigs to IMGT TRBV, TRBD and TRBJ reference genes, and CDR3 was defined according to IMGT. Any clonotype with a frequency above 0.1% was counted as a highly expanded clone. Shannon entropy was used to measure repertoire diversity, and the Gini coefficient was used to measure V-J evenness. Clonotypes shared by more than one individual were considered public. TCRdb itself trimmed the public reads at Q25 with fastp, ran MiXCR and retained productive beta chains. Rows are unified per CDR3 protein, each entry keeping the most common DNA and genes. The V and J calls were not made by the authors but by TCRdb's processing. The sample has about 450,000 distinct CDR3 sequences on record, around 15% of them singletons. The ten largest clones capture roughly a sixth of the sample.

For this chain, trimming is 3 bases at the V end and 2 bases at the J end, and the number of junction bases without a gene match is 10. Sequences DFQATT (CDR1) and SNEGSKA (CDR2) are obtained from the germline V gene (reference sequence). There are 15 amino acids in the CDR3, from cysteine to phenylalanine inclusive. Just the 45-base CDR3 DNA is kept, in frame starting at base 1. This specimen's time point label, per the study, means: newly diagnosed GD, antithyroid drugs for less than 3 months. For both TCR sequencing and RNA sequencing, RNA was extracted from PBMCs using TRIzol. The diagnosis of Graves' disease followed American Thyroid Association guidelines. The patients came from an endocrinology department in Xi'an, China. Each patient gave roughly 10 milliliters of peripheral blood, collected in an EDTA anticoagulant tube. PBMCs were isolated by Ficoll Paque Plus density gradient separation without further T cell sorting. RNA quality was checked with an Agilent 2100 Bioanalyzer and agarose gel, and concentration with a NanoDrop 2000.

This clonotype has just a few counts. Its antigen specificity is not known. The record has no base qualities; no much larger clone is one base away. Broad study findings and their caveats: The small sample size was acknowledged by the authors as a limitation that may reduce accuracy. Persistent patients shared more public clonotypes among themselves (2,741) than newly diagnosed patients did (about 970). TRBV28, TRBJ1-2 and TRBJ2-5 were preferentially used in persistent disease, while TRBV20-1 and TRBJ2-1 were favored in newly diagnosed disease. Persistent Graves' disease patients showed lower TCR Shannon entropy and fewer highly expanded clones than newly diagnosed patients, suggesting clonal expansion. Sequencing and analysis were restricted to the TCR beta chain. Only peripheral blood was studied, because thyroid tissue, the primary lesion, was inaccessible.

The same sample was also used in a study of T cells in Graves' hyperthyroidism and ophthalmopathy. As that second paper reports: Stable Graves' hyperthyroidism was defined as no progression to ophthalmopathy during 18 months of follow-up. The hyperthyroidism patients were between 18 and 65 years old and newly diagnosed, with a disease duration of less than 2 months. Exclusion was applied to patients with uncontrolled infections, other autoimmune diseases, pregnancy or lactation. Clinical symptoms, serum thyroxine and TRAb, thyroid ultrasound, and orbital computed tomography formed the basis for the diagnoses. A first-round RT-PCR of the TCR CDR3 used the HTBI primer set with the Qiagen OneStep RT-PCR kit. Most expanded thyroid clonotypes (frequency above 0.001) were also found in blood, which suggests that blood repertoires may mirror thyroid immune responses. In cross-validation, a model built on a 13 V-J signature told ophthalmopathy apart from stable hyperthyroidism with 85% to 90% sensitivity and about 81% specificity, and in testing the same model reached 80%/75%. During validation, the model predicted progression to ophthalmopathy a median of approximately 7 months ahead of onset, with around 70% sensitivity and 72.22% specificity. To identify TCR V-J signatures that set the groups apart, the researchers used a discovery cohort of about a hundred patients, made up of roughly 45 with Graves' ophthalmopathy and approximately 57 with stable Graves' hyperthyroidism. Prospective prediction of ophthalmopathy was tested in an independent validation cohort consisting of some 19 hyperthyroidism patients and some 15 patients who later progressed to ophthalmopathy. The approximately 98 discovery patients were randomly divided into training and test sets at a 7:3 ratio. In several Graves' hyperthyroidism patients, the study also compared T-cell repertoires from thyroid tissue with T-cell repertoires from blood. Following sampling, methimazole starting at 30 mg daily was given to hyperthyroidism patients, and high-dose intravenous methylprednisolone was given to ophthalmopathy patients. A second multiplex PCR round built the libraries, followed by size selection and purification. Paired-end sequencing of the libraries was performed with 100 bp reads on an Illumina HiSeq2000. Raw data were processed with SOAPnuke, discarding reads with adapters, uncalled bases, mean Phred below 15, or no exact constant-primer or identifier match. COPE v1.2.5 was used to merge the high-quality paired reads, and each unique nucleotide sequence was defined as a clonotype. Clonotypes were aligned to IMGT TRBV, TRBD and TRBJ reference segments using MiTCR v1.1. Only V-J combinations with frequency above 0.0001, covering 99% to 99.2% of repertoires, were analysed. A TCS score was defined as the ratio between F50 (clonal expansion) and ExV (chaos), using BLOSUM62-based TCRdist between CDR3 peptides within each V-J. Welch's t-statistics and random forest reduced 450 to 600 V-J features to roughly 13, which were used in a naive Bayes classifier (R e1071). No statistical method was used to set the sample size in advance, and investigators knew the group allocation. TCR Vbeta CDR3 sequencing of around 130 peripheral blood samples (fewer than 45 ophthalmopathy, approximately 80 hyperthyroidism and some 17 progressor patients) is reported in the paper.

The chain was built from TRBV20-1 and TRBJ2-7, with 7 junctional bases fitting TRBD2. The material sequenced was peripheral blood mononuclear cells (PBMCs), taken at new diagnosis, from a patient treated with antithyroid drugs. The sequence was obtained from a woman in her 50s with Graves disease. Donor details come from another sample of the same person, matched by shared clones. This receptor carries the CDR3 CSASARLALAYEQYF. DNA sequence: TGCAGTGCTAGTGCGAGACTAGCCCTCGCCTACGAGCAGTACTTC.